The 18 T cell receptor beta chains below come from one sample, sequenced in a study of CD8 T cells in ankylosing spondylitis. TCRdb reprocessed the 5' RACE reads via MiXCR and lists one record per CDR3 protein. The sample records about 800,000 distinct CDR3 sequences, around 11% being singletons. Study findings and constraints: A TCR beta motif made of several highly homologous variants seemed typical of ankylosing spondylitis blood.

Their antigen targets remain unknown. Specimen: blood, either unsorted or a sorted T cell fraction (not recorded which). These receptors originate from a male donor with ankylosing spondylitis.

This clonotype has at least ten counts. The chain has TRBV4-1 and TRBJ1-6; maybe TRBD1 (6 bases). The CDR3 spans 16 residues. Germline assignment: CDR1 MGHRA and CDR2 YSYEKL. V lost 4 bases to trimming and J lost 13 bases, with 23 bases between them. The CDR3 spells CASSLRTAALNFPLHF. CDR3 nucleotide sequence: TGCGCCAGCAGCCTAAGGACAGCAGCCCTCAATTTCCCCCTCCACTTT.

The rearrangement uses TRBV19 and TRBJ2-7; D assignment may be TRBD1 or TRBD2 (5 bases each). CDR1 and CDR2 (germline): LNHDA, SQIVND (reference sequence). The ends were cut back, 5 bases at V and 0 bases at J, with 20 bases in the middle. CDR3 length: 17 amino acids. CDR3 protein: CASSSYTGTLSSYEQYF. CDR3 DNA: TGTGCCAGTAGTTCTTACACCGGGACGCTGAGCTCCTACGAGCAGTACTTC.

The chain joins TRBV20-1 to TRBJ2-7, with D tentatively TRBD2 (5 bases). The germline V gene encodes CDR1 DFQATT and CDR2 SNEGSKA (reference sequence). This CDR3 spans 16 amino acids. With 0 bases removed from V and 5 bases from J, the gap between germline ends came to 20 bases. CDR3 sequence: CSARDLLSSAGDEQYF. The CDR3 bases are TGCAGTGCTAGAGATCTTTTATCAAGCGCCGGGGACGAGCAGTACTTC.

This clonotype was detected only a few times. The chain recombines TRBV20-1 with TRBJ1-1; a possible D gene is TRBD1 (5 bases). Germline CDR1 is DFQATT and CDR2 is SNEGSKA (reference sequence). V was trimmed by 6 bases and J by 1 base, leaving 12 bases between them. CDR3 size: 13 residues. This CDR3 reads CSAGNRRNTEAFF. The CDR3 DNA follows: TGCAGTGCGGGAAACAGGAGGAACACTGAAGCTTTCTTT.

The CDR3 DNA reads TGTGCCAGCAGCCCCCTCCTCGGCCTAGCCAAAAACATTCAGTACTTC. This translates into CASSPLLGLAKNIQYF. V usage is TRBV7-2 and J usage is TRBJ2-4; no clear D gene. The CDR3 contains 16 residues. The V and J ends lost 5 bases and 0 bases respectively, with 14 bases between them. The germline V gene encodes CDR1 SGHTA and CDR2 FQGNSA.

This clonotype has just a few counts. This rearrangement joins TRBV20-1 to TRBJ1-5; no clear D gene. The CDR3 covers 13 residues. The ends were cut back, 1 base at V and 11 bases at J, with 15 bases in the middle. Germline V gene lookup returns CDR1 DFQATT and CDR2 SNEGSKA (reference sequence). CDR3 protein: CSARGAPGEAQHF. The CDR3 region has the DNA TGCAGTGCTAGAGGGGCCCCGGGTGAGGCCCAGCATTTT.

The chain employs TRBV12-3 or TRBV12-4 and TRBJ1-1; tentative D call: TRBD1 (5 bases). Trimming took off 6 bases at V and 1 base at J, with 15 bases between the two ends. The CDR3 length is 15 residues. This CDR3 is CASSLWGGENTEAFF. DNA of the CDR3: TGTGCCAGCAGCCTCTGGGGGGGTGAGAACACTGAAGCTTTCTTT.

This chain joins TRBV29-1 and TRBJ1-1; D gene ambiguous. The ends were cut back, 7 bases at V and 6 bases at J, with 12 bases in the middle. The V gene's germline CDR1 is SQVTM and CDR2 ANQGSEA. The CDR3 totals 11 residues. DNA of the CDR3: TGCAGCGCCCTCCGGCAGCCTGAAGCTTTCTTT. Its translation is CSALRQPEAFF.

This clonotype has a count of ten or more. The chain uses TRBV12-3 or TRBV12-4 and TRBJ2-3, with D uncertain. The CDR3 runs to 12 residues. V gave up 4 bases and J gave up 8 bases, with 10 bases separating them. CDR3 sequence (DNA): TGTGCCAGCAGTTCCTTTAGTGGTACGCAGTATTTT. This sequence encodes CASSSFSGTQYF.

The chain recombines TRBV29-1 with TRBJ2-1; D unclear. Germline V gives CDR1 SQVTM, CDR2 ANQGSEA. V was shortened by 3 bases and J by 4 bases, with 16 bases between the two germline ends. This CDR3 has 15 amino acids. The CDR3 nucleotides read TGCAGCGTTGACCTTGTGACTCGAGCTTACAATGAGCAGTTCTTC. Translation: CSVDLVTRAYNEQFF.

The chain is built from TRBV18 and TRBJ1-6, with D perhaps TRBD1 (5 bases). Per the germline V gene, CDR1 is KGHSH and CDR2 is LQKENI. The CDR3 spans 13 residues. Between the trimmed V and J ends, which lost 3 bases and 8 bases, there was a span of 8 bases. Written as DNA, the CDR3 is TGTGCCAGCTCACCGCGGGGGGATTCACCCCTCCACTTT. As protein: CASSPRGDSPLHF.

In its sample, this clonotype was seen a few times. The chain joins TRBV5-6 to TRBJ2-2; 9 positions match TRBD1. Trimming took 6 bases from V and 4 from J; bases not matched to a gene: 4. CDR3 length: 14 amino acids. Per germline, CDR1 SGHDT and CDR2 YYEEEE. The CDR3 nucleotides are TGTGCCAGCATCGGACAGGGGTTCACCGGGGAGCTGTTTTTT. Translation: CASIGQGFTGELFF.

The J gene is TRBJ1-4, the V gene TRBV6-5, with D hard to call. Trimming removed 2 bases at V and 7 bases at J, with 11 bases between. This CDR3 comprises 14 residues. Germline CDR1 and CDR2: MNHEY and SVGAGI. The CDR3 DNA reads TGTGCCAGCAGTTACGATAGGCGGTCTGAAAAACTGTTTTTT. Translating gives CASSYDRRSEKLFF.

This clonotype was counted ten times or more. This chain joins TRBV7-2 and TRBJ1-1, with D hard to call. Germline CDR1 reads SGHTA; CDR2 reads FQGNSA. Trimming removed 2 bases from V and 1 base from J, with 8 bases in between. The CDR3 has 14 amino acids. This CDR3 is CASSLSGRNTEAFF. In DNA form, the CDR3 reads TGTGCCAGCAGCTTAAGCGGGAGGAACACTGAAGCTTTCTTT.

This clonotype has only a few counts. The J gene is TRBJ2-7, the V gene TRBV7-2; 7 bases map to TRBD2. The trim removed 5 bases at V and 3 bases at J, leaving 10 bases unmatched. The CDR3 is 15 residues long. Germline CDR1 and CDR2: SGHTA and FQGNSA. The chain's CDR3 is CASSPRMGGDYEQYF. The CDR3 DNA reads TGTGCCAGCAGCCCACGAATGGGGGGGGACTACGAGCAGTACTTC.

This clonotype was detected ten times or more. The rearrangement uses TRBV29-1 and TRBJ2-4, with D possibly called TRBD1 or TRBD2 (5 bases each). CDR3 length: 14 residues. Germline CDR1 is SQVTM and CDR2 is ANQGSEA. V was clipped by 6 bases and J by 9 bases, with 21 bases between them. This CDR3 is CSVRGVRPEGIQYF. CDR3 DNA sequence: TGCAGCGTCAGAGGGGTCCGGCCGGAAGGCATTCAGTACTTC.

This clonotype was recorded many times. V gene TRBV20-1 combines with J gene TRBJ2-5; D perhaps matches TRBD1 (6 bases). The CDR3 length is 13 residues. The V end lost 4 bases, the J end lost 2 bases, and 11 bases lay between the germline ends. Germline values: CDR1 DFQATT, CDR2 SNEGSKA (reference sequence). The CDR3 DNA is TGCAGTGCTATTAGGACAGTGCAAGAGACCCAGTACTTC. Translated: CSAIRTVQETQYF.

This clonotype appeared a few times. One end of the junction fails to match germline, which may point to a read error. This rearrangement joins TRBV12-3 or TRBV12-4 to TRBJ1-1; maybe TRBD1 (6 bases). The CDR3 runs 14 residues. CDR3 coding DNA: TGTGCCAGCAGCTTAGGGGCAGGGGTAACTGAAGCTTTCTTT. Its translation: CASSLGAGVTEAFF.